The sequence of this T cell receptor (beta chain) was determined in a study of low-dose radiotherapy and immunotherapy resistance in tumors. Study in general: On cycle 1 day 1, patients started four cycles of oral aspirin 300 mg daily.

The time point here: before trial treatment. Alpha and beta chains were covered, as first-strand cDNA relied on TRAV- and TRBV-specific primers. Using a constant-region primer together with a V-primer adapter, TCRs were subjected to 15 to 25 PCR cycles of amplification. TCRdb processed the reads anew with MiXCR; each CDR3 protein has one entry. The data show under 90,000 distinct CDR3 sequences, roughly a sixth seen once. Between the trimmed V and J ends, which lost 5 bases and 2 bases, there was a span of 13 bases. This CDR3 is built from 15 residues. CDR1 SGHAT and CDR2 FQNNGV come from the germline V gene. This clonotype was seen at least ten times.

The chain joins TRBV11-2 to TRBJ1-3; D gene uncertain. The receptor's source is a male donor with prostate cancer. This specimen consisted of PBMCs, obtained before treatment. The chain's CDR3 is CASSPDLVTGNTIYF. The DNA of the CDR3 is TGTGCCAGCAGCCCAGATTTGGTAACTGGAAACACCATATATTTT.